This T cell receptor beta chain was identified in a study of shared clonotypes between healthy human individuals. Overall study context: Per-donor plates numbered three CD4 naive, three CD4 memory, two CD8 naive and one CD8 memory.

Overall study findings and caveats: Shared clonotypes: roughly 5% naive CD4, around 3.4% naive CD8, less than 2.5% memory CD4, over 0.3% memory CD8.

All donors were healthy HIV-negative adults lacking recent acute infections or vaccinations. Per germline, CDR1 SGHTA and CDR2 FQGNSA. The V end was cut by 5 bases, the J end by 3 bases, with 14 bases between. The CDR3 runs 16 residues. A remark on this clone: Its antigen remains unknown.

The study ran the assay at deep level. Sequenced by immunoSEQ multiplex PCR; TCRdb stores in-frame clones only, minus some. The table includes a few million clones, around nine tenths detected once. Sequenced sample: naive CD4+ T cells sorted from blood. Subset here: CD45RA+ positively selected. This rearrangement joins TRBV7-2 to TRBJ1-6; unclear D gene. The TCR sequence derives from a man aged 18 to 30 in good health. The CDR3 region has the DNA TGTGCCAGCAGCCAAGTCGGGAGTCTCTATAATTCACCCCTCCACTTT. Amino acids: CASSQVGSLYNSPLHF.